These 26 T cell receptor beta chains originate from one sample sequenced in a study of radiation and T cells in renal cell carcinoma. Time point denoted: blood 2 weeks post-SBRT. Specified treatment: 15 Gy SBRT to primary tumor, nephrectomy 4 weeks later. TCRdb keeps only in-frame clones here, not all; method: immunoSEQ multiplex PCR. Found here are 150,000 to 160,000 clones, roughly 87% of them singletons; the top ten hold roughly 13%. The source material was blood, sampled from a patient whose treatment included radiotherapy and nephrectomy. These receptors came from a woman aged 50 to 60 with renal cell carcinoma.

V gene TRBV15 combines with J gene TRBJ2-1; 9 bases fit TRBD2. CDR3 length equals 18 residues. V was pared by 4 bases and J by 4 bases, with 14 bases of the junction left unmatched. Germline values: CDR1 LNHNV, CDR2 YYDKDF (reference sequence). CDR3 residues: CATSKGHWAGGLYNEQFF. The DNA of the CDR3 is TGTGCCACCAGCAAGGGTCACTGGGCGGGGGGGCTATACAATGAGCAGTTCTTC.

The chain joins TRBV2 to TRBJ2-5; 9 bases fit TRBD2. The CDR3 is 15 residues long. Germline assignment: CDR1 SNHLY and CDR2 FYNNEI. V lost 5 bases to trimming and J lost 2 bases; unmatched junction nucleotides: 6. The CDR3: CASSFMTSGQETQYF. The CDR3 bases are TGTGCCAGCAGTTTTATGACTAGCGGACAAGAGACCCAGTACTTC.

The rearrangement links TRBV15 to TRBJ1-4; maybe TRBD1 (6 bases). Trimming cost V 5 bases and J 8 bases, with 15 bases left between them. In germline, CDR1 is LNHNV, CDR2 YYDKDF (reference sequence). The CDR3 is 14 residues long. CDR3 sequence: CATSVGGPGEKLFF. Here the CDR3 DNA reads TGTGCCACCAGCGTAGGGGGGCCTGGAGAAAAACTGTTTTTT.

V is TRBV9 and J is TRBJ2-5; maybe TRBD1 (6 bases). Trimming shortened V by 3 bases and J by 5 bases, and 11 bases separated the two germline ends. CDR1 and CDR2 from the germline V gene are SGDLS and YYNGEE. The CDR3 extends over 13 amino acids. CDR3 region: CASSATGRETQYF. The DNA for the CDR3 is TGTGCCAGCAGCGCGACAGGTCGGGAGACCCAGTACTTC.

The rearrangement links TRBV7-8 to TRBJ2-1; tentatively, D is TRBD1 (6 bases). The CDR3 extends over 15 amino acids. Germline CDR1 reads SGHVS; CDR2 reads FQNEAQ. V was shortened by 4 bases and J by 4 bases, with 14 bases between the two germline ends. CDR3 region: CASSSRSTGYNEQFF. The CDR3 DNA reads as TGTGCCAGCAGCTCGCGGAGTACAGGGTACAATGAGCAGTTCTTC.

V is TRBV2 and J is TRBJ1-4; D gene ambiguous. CDR1 SNHLY and CDR2 FYNNEI come from the germline V gene. The CDR3 covers 14 residues. V shed 7 bases and J shed 1 base, with 10 bases lying between them. CDR3 sequence (DNA): TGTGCCAGCAAGGTTAGGCAAACTAATGAAAAACTGTTTTTT. Protein: CASKVRQTNEKLFF.

The gene calls are TRBV6-5 and TRBJ2-2, with 8 bases fitting TRBD1. Looked up from germline, CDR1 is MNHEY and CDR2 is SVGAGI. The CDR3 is 15 amino acids. Trimming at V came to 3 bases and at J to 3 bases, leaving 3 bases not matched to a gene. The CDR3 DNA reads TGTGCCAGCAGTTATAGGGACAGGCACACCGGGGAGCTGTTTTTT. Translated: CASSYRDRHTGELFF.

V usage is TRBV7-2 and J usage is TRBJ2-5, with 11 positions matching TRBD2. Germline V gene sequence: CDR1 SGHTA, CDR2 FQGNSA. The CDR3 has 17 residues. Germline trimming cut 1 base from V and 2 bases from J; bases unmatched to any gene: 6. DNA for the CDR3: TGTGCCAGCAGCTTAGGGAGGGTAGCGGGGGGGCAAGAGACCCAGTACTTC. As protein: CASSLGRVAGGQETQYF.

A few counts support this clone. The chain couples TRBV20-1 to TRBJ1-1; D is unclear. Per germline, CDR1 DFQATT and CDR2 SNEGSKA (reference sequence). The CDR3 spans 9 residues. CDR3 sequence (DNA): TGCAAGCAAGGCACTGAAGCTTTCTTT. Amino acids: CKQGTEAFF.

The chain employs TRBV6-5 and TRBJ2-3, with 8 bases fitting TRBD2. V trimming: 2 bases; J trimming: 5 bases; junction bases outside the gene matches: 6. The CDR3 is made up of 15 amino acids. Germline CDR1 and CDR2: MNHEY and SVGAGI. The CDR3 reads CASSYTGTRGDTQYF. The CDR3 nucleotides read TGTGCCAGCAGTTACACTGGGACTAGAGGAGATACGCAGTATTTT.

This rearrangement joins TRBV5-1 to TRBJ2-4; D unresolved. The length of the CDR3 is 13 residues. Deletions cut 0 bases from V and 9 bases from J, with 10 bases between. Germline-derived CDR1 and CDR2 are SGHRS and YFSETQ. DNA for the CDR3: TGCGCCAGCAGCTTGGAAGTTACGGCCATTCAGTACTTC. Its protein is CASSLEVTAIQYF.

This chain joins TRBV10-3 and TRBJ1-1; D may be TRBD1 (5 bases). Germline-derived CDR1 and CDR2 are ENHRY and SYGVKD. The V gene lost 5 bases and the J gene lost 4 bases, with 11 bases spanning the gap. The CDR3 is 13 residues long. DNA of the CDR3: TGTGCCATCAGTTATACGGGGGGCACTGAAGCTTTCTTT. This codes for CAISYTGGTEAFF.

This sequence joins TRBV5-6 and TRBJ1-2; perhaps TRBD1 as D (5 bases). The CDR3 runs 13 residues. In germline, CDR1 is SGHDT, CDR2 YYEEEE. Trimming cost V 0 bases and J 4 bases, with 7 bases left between them. The CDR3 loop reads CASSLGGVYGYTF. As DNA, the CDR3 is TGTGCCAGCAGCTTGGGAGGGGTCTATGGCTACACCTTC.

J is TRBJ1-6 and V is TRBV7-3; 8 nucleotides match TRBD1. J gave up 9 bases and V 2 bases, and 3 bases lay outside the gene matches. The V gene's germline CDR1 is SGHTA and CDR2 FQGTGA. The CDR3 totals 14 residues. CDR3 in amino acids: CASSLRDRGSPLHF. The CDR3 DNA follows: TGTGCCAGCAGCTTACGAGACAGGGGTTCACCCCTCCACTTT.

This chain links TRBV5-1 with TRBJ2-3; TRBD2 aligns across 9 bases. The junction had 10 bases not matched to a gene; V was cut back by 2 bases and J by 6 bases. The CDR3 has 16 amino acids. Per the germline V gene, CDR1 is SGHRS and CDR2 is YFSETQ. Written as DNA, the CDR3 is TGCGCCAGCAGCTTAAGGGCTAGCGGGGTAATGGATACGCAGTATTTT. Its protein product is CASSLRASGVMDTQYF.

This chain uses TRBV7-2 with TRBJ2-7; 10 nucleotides align to TRBD2. Germline V gene lookup returns CDR1 SGHTA and CDR2 FQGNSA. V lost 5 bases, J lost 2 bases, and 6 bases stayed unmatched. The CDR3 runs to 15 residues. The CDR3 protein is CASSPLGLAPYEQYF. CDR3 coding DNA: TGTGCCAGCAGCCCGTTGGGACTAGCGCCCTACGAGCAGTACTTC.

The V call is TRBV7-6, the J call TRBJ2-2; D not certain. The CDR3 spans 14 residues. Trimming removed 5 bases at V and 6 bases at J, with 13 bases between. Germline V lookup: CDR1 SGHVS, CDR2 FNYEAQ. The CDR3 nucleotides are TGTGCCAGCAGCCTCGCCCGGTACGCCGGGGAGCTGTTTTTT. Protein product: CASSLARYAGELFF.

The CDR3 coding sequence is TGTGCCAGTAACATTATGGGCGGGGGTAGTGATGAGCAGTTCTTC. Amino acids: CASNIMGGGSDEQFF. This rearrangement joins TRBV19 to TRBJ2-1, with 7 bases identical to TRBD2. Losses at the gene ends were 7 bases for V and 8 bases for J; bases not matched to a gene: 14. Per the germline V gene, CDR1 is LNHDA and CDR2 is SQIVND (reference sequence). There are 15 residues in the CDR3.

This chain joins TRBV7-9 and TRBJ2-1; tentatively, D is TRBD1 or TRBD2 (5 bases each). The germline V gene has CDR1 SEHNR and CDR2 FQNEAQ (reference sequence). V dropped 5 bases and J dropped 7 bases, with 9 bases sitting between them. CDR3 length equals 12 residues. CDR3: CASSPEGNEQFF. Written as DNA, the CDR3 is TGTGCCAGCAGCCCCGAGGGGAATGAGCAGTTCTTC.

CDR3 residues: CASSLEAGGEAFF. The CDR3 DNA sequence: TGCGCCAGCAGCTTGGAAGCGGGGGGTGAAGCTTTCTTT. The chain carries TRBV5-1 and TRBJ1-1, with D possibly being TRBD1 (5 bases). In germline, CDR1 is SGHRS, CDR2 YFSETQ. Trimming removed 0 bases from V and 7 bases from J, with 10 bases in between. This CDR3 has 13 residues.

The CDR3 reads CASSTGQGVIGLLTEAFF. The DNA of the CDR3 is TGTGCCAGCAGTACGGGACAGGGTGTGATTGGTCTCCTCACTGAAGCTTTCTTT. The chain couples TRBV5-4 to TRBJ1-1; 9 nucleotides match TRBD1. Germline CDR1 reads SGHNT; CDR2 reads YYREEE (reference sequence). This CDR3 contains 18 residues. The junction had 18 bases not matched to a gene; V was cut back by 5 bases and J by 4 bases.

This clone turned up a few times. The rearrangement uses TRBV9 and TRBJ1-1; 10 nucleotides agree with TRBD1. This CDR3 spans 13 amino acids. Trimming removed 6 bases from V and 4 bases from J; junction bases left unmatched: 3. The germline V gene encodes CDR1 SGDLS and CDR2 YYNGEE. The CDR3 coding sequence is TGTGCCAGCAATCGACAGGGGGCCACTGAAGCTTTCTTT. Its translation: CASNRQGATEAFF.

J is TRBJ2-7 and V is TRBV28; D tentatively fits TRBD1 or TRBD2 (6 bases each). CDR1 MDHEN and CDR2 SYDVKM come from the germline V gene. CDR3 size: 14 residues. V was trimmed by 7 bases and J by 5 bases, leaving 18 bases between them. CDR3 loop: CASKFSGGRDEQYF. The CDR3 DNA sequence: TGTGCCAGCAAATTTTCTGGGGGGCGCGACGAGCAGTACTTC.

The chain carries TRBV14 and TRBJ2-5, with unresolved D. Germline CDR1 is SGHDN and CDR2 is FVKESK. The CDR3 sequence is 14 residues long. Trimming stripped 0 bases from V and 3 bases from J, with 8 bases between. The CDR3 reads CASSQDLFKETQYF. Written as DNA, the CDR3 is TGTGCCAGCAGCCAAGATCTCTTTAAAGAGACCCAGTACTTC. The variable domain in full, completed from reference TRBV14 and TRBJ2-5, reads EAGVTQFPSHSVIEKGQTVTLRCDPISGHDNLYWYRRVMGKEIKFLLHFVKESKQDESGMPNNRFLAERTGGTYSTLKVQPAELEDSGVYFCASSQDLFKETQYFGPGTRLLVL.

This clone occurred a few times. This chain uses TRBV2 with TRBJ1-6; D uncertain. This CDR3 region has 15 residues. The germline CDR1 and CDR2 sequences are SNHLY and FYNNEI. Trimming took off 2 bases at V and 0 bases at J, with 5 bases between the two ends. Written as DNA, the CDR3 is TGTGCCAGCAGTGAATTGAGCTCCTATAATTCACCCCTCCACTTT. It translates to CASSELSSYNSPLHF.

This clone was detected only once. The V and J genes are TRBV13 and TRBJ2-3, with a tentative D call TRBD2 (6 bases). Trimming took off 2 bases at V and 3 bases at J, with 15 bases between the two ends. CDR3 size: 16 residues. Germline CDR1 PRHDT, CDR2 FYEKMQ (reference sequence). The CDR3 DNA sequence: TGTGCCAGCAGCTTAAGTTTTTTGGGGGGAACAGATACGCAGTATTTT. Amino acid sequence: CASSLSFLGGTDTQYF.